This TCR beta chain was sequenced during a study of shared clonotypes between healthy human individuals. The germline gives CDR1 SEHNR, CDR2 FQNEAQ (reference sequence). V lost 5 bases, J lost 3 bases, and 11 bases lay in between. The CDR3 length is 13 residues. The deep-level immunoSEQ assay was used. Libraries were prepared by immunoSEQ multiplex PCR; TCRdb keeps only in-frame clonotypes and omits some of them. The repertoire consists of hundreds of thousands of clones, with 80% to 95% occurring once and the leading ten covering about 24%. It was CD45RO-negative cells, positively selected for CCR7, that made up naive CD8 cells, with terminally differentiated effector memory CD45RA+ cells excluded.

The sample consisted of naive CD8+ T cells sorted from blood. The gene calls are TRBV7-9 and TRBJ2-7; possibly TRBD2 for D (6 bases). The receptor was derived from a man younger than 45 in good health. DNA for the CDR3: TGTGCCAGCAGCCGGCCCGGGGGCTACGAGCAGTACTTC. Its protein product is CASSRPGGYEQYF.